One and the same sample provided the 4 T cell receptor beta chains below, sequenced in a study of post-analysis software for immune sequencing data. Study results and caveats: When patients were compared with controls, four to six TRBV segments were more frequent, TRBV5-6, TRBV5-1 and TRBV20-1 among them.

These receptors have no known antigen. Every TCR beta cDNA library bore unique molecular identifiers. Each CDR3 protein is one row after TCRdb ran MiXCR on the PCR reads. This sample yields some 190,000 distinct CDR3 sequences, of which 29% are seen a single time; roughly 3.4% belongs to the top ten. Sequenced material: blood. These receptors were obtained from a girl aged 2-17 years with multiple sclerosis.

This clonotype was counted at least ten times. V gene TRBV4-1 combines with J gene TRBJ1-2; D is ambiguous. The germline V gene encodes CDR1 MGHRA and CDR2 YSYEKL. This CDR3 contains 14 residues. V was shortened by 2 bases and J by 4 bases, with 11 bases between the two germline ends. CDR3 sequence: CASSQMQSSYGYTF. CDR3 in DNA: TGCGCCAGCAGCCAAATGCAGTCTTCCTATGGCTACACCTTC.

The CDR3 spells CASSGLGQGPNYGYTF. CDR3 coding DNA: TGTGCCAGCAGTGGCCTGGGGCAGGGCCCGAACTATGGCTACACCTTC. The V call is TRBV2, the J call TRBJ1-2, with D perhaps TRBD1 (5 bases). Germline CDR1 SNHLY, CDR2 FYNNEI. The CDR3 has 16 residues. The V and J ends lost 4 bases and 2 bases respectively, with 17 bases between them.

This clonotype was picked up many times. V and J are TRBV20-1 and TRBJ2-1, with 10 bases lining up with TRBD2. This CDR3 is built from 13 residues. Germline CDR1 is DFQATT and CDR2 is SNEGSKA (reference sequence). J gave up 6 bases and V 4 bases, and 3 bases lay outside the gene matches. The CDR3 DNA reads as TGCAGTGCTAAGCGGGGGGGCGTCAATGAGCAGTTCTTC. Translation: CSAKRGGVNEQFF.

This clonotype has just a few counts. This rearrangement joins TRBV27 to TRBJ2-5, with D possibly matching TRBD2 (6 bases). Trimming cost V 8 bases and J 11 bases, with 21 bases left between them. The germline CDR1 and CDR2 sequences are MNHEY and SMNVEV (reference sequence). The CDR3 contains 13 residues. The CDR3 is CASDLAGIDEQYF. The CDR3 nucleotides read TGTGCCAGCGACCTTGCGGGGATCGATGAGCAGTACTTC.